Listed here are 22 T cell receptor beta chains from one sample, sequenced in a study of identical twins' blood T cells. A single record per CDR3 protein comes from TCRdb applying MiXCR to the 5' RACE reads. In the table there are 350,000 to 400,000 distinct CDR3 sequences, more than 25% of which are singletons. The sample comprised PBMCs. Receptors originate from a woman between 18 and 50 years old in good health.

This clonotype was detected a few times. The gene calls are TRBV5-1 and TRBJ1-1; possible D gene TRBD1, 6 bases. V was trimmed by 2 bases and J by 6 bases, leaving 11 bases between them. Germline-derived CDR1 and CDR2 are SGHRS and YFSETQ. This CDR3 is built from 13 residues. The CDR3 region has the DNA TGCGCCAGCAGCTTAGGGGGACTGCCTGAAGCTTTCTTT. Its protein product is CASSLGGLPEAFF.

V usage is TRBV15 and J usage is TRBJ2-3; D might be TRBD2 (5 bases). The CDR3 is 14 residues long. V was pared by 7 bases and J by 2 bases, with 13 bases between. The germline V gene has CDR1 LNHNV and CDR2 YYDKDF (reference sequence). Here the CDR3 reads CATTKGALTDTQYF. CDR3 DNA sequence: TGTGCCACCACGAAGGGAGCCCTCACAGATACGCAGTATTTT.

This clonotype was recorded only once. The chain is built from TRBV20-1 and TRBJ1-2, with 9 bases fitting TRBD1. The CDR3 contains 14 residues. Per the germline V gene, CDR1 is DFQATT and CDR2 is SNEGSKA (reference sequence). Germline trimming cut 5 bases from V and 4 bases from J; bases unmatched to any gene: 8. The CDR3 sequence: CSAGTQGAGYGYTF. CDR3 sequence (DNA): TGCAGTGCTGGGACACAGGGGGCCGGCTATGGCTACACCTTC.

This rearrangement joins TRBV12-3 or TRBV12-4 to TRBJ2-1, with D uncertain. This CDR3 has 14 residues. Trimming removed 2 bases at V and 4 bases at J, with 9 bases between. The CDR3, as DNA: TGTGCCAGCAGTTTATTCAAGGGATACAATGAGCAGTTCTTC. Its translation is CASSLFKGYNEQFF.

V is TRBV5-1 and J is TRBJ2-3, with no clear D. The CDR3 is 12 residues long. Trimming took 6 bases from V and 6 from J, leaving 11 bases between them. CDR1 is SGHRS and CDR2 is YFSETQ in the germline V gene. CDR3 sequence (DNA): TGCGCCAGCAACTCAAGGTCCGATACGCAGTATTTT. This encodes CASNSRSDTQYF. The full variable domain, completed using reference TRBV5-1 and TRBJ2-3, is KAGVTQTPRYLIKTRGQQVTLSCSPISGHRSVSWYQQTPGQGLQFLFEYFSETQRNKGNFPGRFSGRQFSNSRSEMNVSTLELGDSALYLCASNSRSDTQYFGPGTRLTVL.

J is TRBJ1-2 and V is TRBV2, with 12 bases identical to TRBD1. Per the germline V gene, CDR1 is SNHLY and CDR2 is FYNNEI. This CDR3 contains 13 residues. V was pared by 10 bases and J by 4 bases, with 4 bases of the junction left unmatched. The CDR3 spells CAIGTGGFYGYTF. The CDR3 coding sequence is TGTGCCATCGGGACAGGGGGCTTCTATGGCTACACCTTC.

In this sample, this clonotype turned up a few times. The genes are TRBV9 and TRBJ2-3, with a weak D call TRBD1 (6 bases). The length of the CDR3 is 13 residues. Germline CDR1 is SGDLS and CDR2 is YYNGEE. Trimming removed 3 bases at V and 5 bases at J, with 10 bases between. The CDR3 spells CASSGTGKDTQYF. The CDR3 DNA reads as TGTGCCAGCAGCGGAACAGGGAAAGATACGCAGTATTTT.

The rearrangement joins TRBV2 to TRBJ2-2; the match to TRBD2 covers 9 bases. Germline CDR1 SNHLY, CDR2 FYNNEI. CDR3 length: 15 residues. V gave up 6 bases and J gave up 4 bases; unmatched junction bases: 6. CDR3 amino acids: CASSLAGPFTGELFF. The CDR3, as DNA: TGTGCCAGCAGCCTAGCGGGGCCTTTCACCGGGGAGCTGTTTTTT.

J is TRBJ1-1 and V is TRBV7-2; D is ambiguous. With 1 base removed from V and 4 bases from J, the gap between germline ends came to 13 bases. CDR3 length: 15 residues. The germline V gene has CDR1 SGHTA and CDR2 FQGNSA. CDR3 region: CASSLELGSSTEAFF. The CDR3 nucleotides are TGTGCCAGCAGCTTAGAATTGGGCAGTTCCACTGAAGCTTTCTTT. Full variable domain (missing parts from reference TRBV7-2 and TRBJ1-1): GAGVSQSPSNKVTEKGKDVELRCDPISGHTALYWYRQSLGQGLEFLIYFQGNSAPDKSGLPSDRFSAERTGGSVSTLTIQRTQQEDSAVYLCASSLELGSSTEAFFGQGTRLTVV.

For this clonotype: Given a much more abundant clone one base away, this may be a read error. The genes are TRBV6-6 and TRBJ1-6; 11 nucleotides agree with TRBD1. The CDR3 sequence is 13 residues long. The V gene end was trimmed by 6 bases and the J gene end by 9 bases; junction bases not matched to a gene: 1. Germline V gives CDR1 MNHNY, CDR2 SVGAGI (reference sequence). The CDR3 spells CASRGTGGSPLHF. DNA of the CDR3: TGTGCCAGCAGAGGGACAGGGGGTTCACCCCTCCACTTT.

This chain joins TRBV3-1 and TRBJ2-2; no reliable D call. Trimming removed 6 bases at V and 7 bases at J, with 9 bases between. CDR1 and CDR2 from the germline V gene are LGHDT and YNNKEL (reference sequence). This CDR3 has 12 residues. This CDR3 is CASREGVGELFF. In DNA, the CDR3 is TGTGCCAGCAGAGAAGGTGTCGGGGAGCTGTTTTTT.

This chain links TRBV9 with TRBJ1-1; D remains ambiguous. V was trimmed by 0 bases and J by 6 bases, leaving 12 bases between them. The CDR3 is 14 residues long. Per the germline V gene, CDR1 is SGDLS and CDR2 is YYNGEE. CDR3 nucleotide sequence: TGTGCCAGCAGCGTAGTAGCAGATGCGGCTGAAGCTTTCTTT. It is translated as CASSVVADAAEAFF.

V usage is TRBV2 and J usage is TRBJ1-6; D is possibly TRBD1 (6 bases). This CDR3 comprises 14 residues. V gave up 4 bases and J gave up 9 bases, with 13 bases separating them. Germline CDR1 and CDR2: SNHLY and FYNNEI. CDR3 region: CASSVSQGGSPLHF. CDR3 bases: TGTGCCAGCAGTGTATCACAGGGCGGTTCACCCCTCCACTTT.

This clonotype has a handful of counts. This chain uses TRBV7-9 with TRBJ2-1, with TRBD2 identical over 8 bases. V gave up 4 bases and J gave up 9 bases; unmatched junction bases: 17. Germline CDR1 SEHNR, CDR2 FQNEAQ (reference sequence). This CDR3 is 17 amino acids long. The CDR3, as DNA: TGTGCCAGCAGCTCCACTAGCGGAACGAAGGAAGTTGGTGAGCAGTTCTTC. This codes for CASSSTSGTKEVGEQFF.

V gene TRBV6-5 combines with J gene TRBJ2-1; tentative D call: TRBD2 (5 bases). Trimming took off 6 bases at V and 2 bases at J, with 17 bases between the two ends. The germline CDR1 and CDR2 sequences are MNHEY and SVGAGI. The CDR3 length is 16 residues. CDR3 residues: CASRSTGAAAYNEQFF. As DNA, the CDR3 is TGTGCCAGCAGGTCCACTGGAGCGGCAGCCTACAATGAGCAGTTCTTC.

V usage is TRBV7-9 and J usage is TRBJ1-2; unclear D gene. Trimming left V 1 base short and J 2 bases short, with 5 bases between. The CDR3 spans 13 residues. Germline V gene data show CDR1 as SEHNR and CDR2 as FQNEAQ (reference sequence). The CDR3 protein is CASSLGENYGYTF. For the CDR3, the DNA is TGTGCCAGCAGCTTAGGAGAGAACTATGGCTACACCTTC.

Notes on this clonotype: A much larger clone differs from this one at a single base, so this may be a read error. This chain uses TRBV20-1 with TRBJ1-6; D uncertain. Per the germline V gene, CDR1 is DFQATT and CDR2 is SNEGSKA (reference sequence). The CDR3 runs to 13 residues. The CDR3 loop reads CNAIHQIGLTLHF. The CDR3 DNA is TGCAATGCTATCCACCAAATAGGGTTAACCCTCCACTTT.

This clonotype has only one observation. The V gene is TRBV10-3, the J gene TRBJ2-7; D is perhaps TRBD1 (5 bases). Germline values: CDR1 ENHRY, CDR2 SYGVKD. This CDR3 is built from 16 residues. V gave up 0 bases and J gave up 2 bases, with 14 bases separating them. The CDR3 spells CAISESTVGSTYEQYF. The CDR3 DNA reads TGTGCCATCAGTGAGTCGACAGTGGGCAGCACCTACGAGCAGTACTTC.

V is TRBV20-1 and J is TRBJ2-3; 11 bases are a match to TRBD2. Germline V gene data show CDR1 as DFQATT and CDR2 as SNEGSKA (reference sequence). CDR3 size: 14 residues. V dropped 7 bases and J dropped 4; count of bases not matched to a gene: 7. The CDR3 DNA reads TGCAGTGAACGAGTAGCGGGAGGGGCAGATACGCAGTATTTT. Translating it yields CSERVAGGADTQYF.

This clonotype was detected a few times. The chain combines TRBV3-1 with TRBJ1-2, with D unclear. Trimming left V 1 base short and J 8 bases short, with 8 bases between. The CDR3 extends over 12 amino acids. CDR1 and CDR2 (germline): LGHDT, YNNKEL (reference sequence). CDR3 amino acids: CASSQVVGGYTF. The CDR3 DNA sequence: TGTGCCAGCAGCCAAGTGGTCGGCGGCTACACCTTC.

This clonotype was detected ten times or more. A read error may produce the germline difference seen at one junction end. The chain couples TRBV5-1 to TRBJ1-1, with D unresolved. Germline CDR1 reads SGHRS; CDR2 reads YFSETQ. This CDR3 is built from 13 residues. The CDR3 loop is CASSFGRNTEAFF. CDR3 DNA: TGTGCCAGCAGCTTTGGCCGGAACACTGAAGCTTTCTTT.

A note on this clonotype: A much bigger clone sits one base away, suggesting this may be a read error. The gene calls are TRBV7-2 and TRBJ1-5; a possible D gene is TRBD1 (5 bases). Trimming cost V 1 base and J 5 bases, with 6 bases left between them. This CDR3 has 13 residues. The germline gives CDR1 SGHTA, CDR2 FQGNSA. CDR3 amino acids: CASSLVRDQPQHF. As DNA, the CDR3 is TGTGCCAGCAGCTTAGTCAGGGATCAGCCCCAGCATTTT. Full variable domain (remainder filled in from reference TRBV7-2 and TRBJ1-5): GAGVSQSPSNKVTEKGKDVELRCDPISGHTALYWYRQSLGQGLEFLIYFQGNSAPDKSGLPSDRFSAERTGGSVSTLTIQRTQQEDSAVYLCASSLVRDQPQHFGDGTRLSIL.